This T cell receptor beta chain derives from a study of blood T cell repertoires in COVID-19. V was shortened by 8 bases and J by 1 base, with 15 bases between the two germline ends. In germline, CDR1 is SNHLY, CDR2 FYNNEI. The CDR3 consists of 14 residues. This clone came up a few times. Profiled with immunoSEQ multiplex PCR; TCRdb holds only in-frame clones, not every one. The sample has about 190,000 clones; 88% are singletons. The V gene is TRBV2, the J gene TRBJ2-7; a possible D gene is TRBD1 (6 bases). This TCR came from a human donor in a cohort sampled during active COVID-19. Sequencing input: peripheral blood. The CDR3 loop is CASVGASRSYEQYF. In nucleotides, the CDR3 is TGTGCCAGCGTGGGGGCTAGTCGGTCCTACGAGCAGTACTTC.